One and the same sample provided the 22 T cell receptor beta chains below, sequenced in a study of blood T cell repertoires in COVID-19. The table came from immunoSEQ multiplex PCR; TCRdb's copy has only in-frame clones and leaves some out. The table lists some 130,000 clones, more than 90% of them singletons, with approximately 3.5% in the top ten. The sequenced sample consisted of peripheral blood. The source of these receptors is a man aged 50 to 59 with active COVID-19.

The chain has TRBV11-2 and TRBJ2-1, with D hard to call. Germline CDR1 is SGHAT and CDR2 is FQNNGV. CDR3 size: 15 residues. Between the trimmed V and J ends, which lost 5 bases and 4 bases, there was a span of 15 bases. CDR3 in DNA: TGTGCCAGCAGCCCACGCGCGGAGCCTTACAATGAGCAGTTCTTC. Translating it yields CASSPRAEPYNEQFF.

V and J are TRBV2 and TRBJ2-2; 14 positions match TRBD2. Per germline, CDR1 SNHLY and CDR2 FYNNEI. This CDR3 is 15 amino acids long. The ends lost 6 bases at V and 4 bases at J; junction bases unmatched: 1. The CDR3 protein is CASRGLAGATGELFF. CDR3 in DNA: TGTGCCAGCAGGGGACTAGCGGGGGCCACCGGGGAGCTGTTTTTT.

The rearrangement links TRBV10-3 to TRBJ2-1; TRBD1 agrees at 9 bases. Germline V gene data show CDR1 as ENHRY and CDR2 as SYGVKD. The CDR3 has 15 residues. Germline trimming cut 7 bases from V and 5 bases from J; bases unmatched to any gene: 9. Here the CDR3 reads CAINAGQGLHNEQFF. CDR3 nucleotides: TGTGCCATCAACGCTGGACAGGGGCTCCACAATGAGCAGTTCTTC.

V usage is TRBV19 and J usage is TRBJ2-2; no firm D call. Germline CDR1 LNHDA, CDR2 SQIVND (reference sequence). This CDR3 is built from 13 residues. Trimming removed 4 bases at V and 4 bases at J, with 7 bases between. CDR3 amino acids: CASSRSITGELFF. The CDR3 DNA reads TGTGCCAGTAGTAGGAGTATCACCGGGGAGCTGTTTTTT. The entire variable domain, with the rest obtained from reference TRBV19 and TRBJ2-2, is as follows: DGGITQSPKYLFRKEGQNVTLSCEQNLNHDAMYWYRQDPGQGLRLIYYSQIVNDFQKGDIAEGYSVSREKKESFPLTVTSAQKNPTAFYLCASSRSITGELFFGEGSRLTVL.

This chain uses TRBV6-1 with TRBJ2-4; a possible D gene is TRBD1 (5 bases). V was cut by 3 bases and J by 5 bases, with 8 bases left in between. The CDR3 has 13 amino acids. Germline CDR1 reads MNHNS; CDR2 reads SASEGT. The CDR3 coding sequence is TGTGCCAGCAGTGACAGGGCCCAAAACATTCAGTACTTC. Amino acid sequence: CASSDRAQNIQYF.

The chain links TRBV11-2 to TRBJ1-1, with 7 bases lining up with TRBD1. With V trimmed by 3 bases and J by 7 bases, 8 bases remained unmatched. The CDR3 spans 14 residues. CDR1 and CDR2 (germline): SGHAT, FQNNGV. The chain's CDR3 is CASSLLQGKGEAFF. In DNA, the CDR3 is TGTGCCAGCAGCTTGTTACAGGGGAAGGGTGAAGCTTTCTTT.

This chain connects TRBV24-1 to TRBJ1-2, with 7 positions matching TRBD1. V lost 3 bases to trimming and J lost 4 bases; unmatched junction nucleotides: 4. CDR3 size: 14 residues. CDR1 is KGHDR, CDR2 SFDVKD, per germline. The CDR3 is CATSDRGQFYGYTF. The CDR3 region has the DNA TGTGCCACCAGTGATCGGGGACAGTTCTATGGCTACACCTTC.

J is TRBJ1-1 and V is TRBV6-1; TRBD1 matches 9 bases. CDR3 length equals 15 residues. V shed 3 bases, J shed 4 bases, and the junction held 6 bases outside the gene matches. Germline CDR1 reads MNHNS; CDR2 reads SASEGT. The CDR3 protein is CASSERDRVLTEAFF. The CDR3 nucleotides read TGTGCCAGCAGTGAGCGGGACAGGGTTCTCACTGAAGCTTTCTTT.

The chain couples TRBV6-2 or TRBV6-3 to TRBJ2-7, with TRBD2 identical over 11 bases. The germline gives CDR1 MNHEY, CDR2 SVGEGT. This CDR3 has 15 residues. After removal of 6 bases from V and 6 bases from J, the junction contained 10 bases not matched to a gene. This CDR3 reads CASSHTSGGGGEQYF. As DNA, the CDR3 is TGTGCCAGCAGCCATACTAGCGGGGGAGGAGGCGAGCAGTACTTC.

V and J are TRBV5-4 and TRBJ1-1, with 9 bases that match TRBD1. Germline CDR1 is SGHNT and CDR2 is YYREEE (reference sequence). The CDR3 is made up of 14 amino acids. Germline trimming cut 2 bases from V and 3 bases from J; bases unmatched to any gene: 2. The CDR3 DNA reads as TGTGCCAGCAGCTTTGACAGGGGGTACACTGAAGCTTTCTTT. It translates to CASSFDRGYTEAFF.

Here the CDR3 DNA reads TGTGCCAGCAGCACCCGGGATAGTCGGGAGCTGTTTTTT. Residues: CASSTRDSRELFF. V and J are TRBV9 and TRBJ2-2, with D maybe TRBD2 (5 bases). The germline V and J ends were trimmed by 4 bases and 9 bases, with 13 bases remaining between them. The length of the CDR3 is 13 residues. CDR1 is SGDLS, CDR2 YYNGEE, per germline.

This chain connects TRBV2 to TRBJ2-7; TRBD1 agrees at 9 bases. The CDR3 contains 13 residues. J was trimmed by 5 bases and V by 6 bases; bases with no gene match: 5. In germline, CDR1 is SNHLY, CDR2 FYNNEI. The CDR3 region has the DNA TGTGCCAGCAGCGACGGGACAGGGCACGAGCAGTACGTC. This gives the protein CASSDGTGHEQYV.

This chain links TRBV7-8 with TRBJ1-1, with 8 positions matching TRBD1. Germline loops: CDR1 SGHVS, CDR2 FQNEAQ. V was clipped by 3 bases and J by 2 bases; unmatched bases: 8. The CDR3 runs 16 residues. This chain's CDR3 is CASSFVQGVTNTEAFF. The CDR3 region has the DNA TGTGCCAGCAGCTTTGTACAGGGGGTGACTAACACTGAAGCTTTCTTT. The full variable domain, with the rest looked up from reference TRBV7-8 and TRBJ1-1, is GAGVSQSPRYKVAKRGQDVALRCDPISGHVSLFWYQQALGQGPEFLTYFQNEAQLDKSGLPSDRFFAERPEGSVSTLKIQRTQQEDSAVYLCASSFVQGVTNTEAFFGQGTRLTVV.

This clone was seen a handful of times. The rearrangement joins TRBV2 to TRBJ2-7, with TRBD1 matching 7 bases. With V trimmed by 2 bases and J by 3 bases, 4 bases remained unmatched. The CDR3 has 14 residues. Germline assignment: CDR1 SNHLY and CDR2 FYNNEI. Written as DNA, the CDR3 is TGTGCCAGCAGTGAATGGGGACAGAGCTACGAGCAGTACGTC. Protein: CASSEWGQSYEQYV.

In this sample, this clone turned up once. The rearrangement uses TRBV6-5 and TRBJ1-1; D is uncertain. V was shortened by 0 bases and J by 1 base, with 9 bases between the two germline ends. Germline CDR1 is MNHEY and CDR2 is SVGAGI. The CDR3 is made up of 15 amino acids. This CDR3 reads CASSYSIRQNTEAFF. CDR3 DNA sequence: TGTGCCAGCAGTTACTCTATCAGACAGAACACTGAAGCTTTCTTT.

The chain couples TRBV7-8 to TRBJ1-1; possibly TRBD1 for D (5 bases). Germline-derived CDR1 and CDR2 are SGHVS and FQNEAQ. The CDR3 has 16 residues. V was clipped by 6 bases and J by 5 bases, with 22 bases between them. Here the CDR3 reads CASSQAGPGVGTEAFF. As DNA, the CDR3 is TGTGCCAGCAGTCAGGCGGGGCCGGGAGTTGGGACTGAAGCTTTCTTT.

CDR3 residues: CASSPGTGNYGYTF. In DNA, the CDR3 is TGCGCCAGCAGTCCCGGGACAGGGAACTATGGCTACACCTTC. The chain couples TRBV5-1 to TRBJ1-2; 9 positions match TRBD1. The V gene's germline CDR1 is SGHRS and CDR2 YFSETQ. V lost 5 bases to trimming and J lost 2 bases; unmatched junction nucleotides: 4. The CDR3 has 14 residues.

J is TRBJ2-2 and V is TRBV2, with 9 bases aligning to TRBD1. This CDR3 comprises 14 residues. The J segment lost 1 base and the V segment lost 6 bases, leaving 0 bases of the junction unmatched. Germline-derived CDR1 and CDR2 are SNHLY and FYNNEI. The CDR3 loop is CASRDRGNTGELFF. The CDR3 bases are TGTGCCAGCAGGGACAGGGGGAACACCGGGGAGCTGTTTTTT.

The V gene is TRBV7-9, the J gene TRBJ1-4, with 9 bases lining up with TRBD1. The V gene end was trimmed by 3 bases and the J gene end by 5 bases; junction bases not matched to a gene: 4. Germline V lookup: CDR1 SEHNR, CDR2 FQNEAQ (reference sequence). The CDR3 is 15 residues long. The CDR3 loop is CASSFAGTGNEKLFF. The CDR3 DNA is TGTGCCAGCAGCTTTGCGGGGACAGGGAATGAAAAACTGTTTTTT.

The rearrangement uses TRBV19 and TRBJ1-5; 9 positions match TRBD1. Trimming cost V 6 bases and J 6 bases; bases outside gene matches: 6. The CDR3 has 14 amino acids. Per germline, CDR1 LNHDA and CDR2 SQIVND (reference sequence). The CDR3: CASSQDRGGQPQHF. CDR3 coding DNA: TGTGCCAGTAGCCAGGACAGGGGAGGTCAGCCCCAGCATTTT.

In its sample, this clone was seen once. The chain combines TRBV21-1 with TRBJ1-6; the table assigns TRBD1, which was not confirmed against the DNA. TRBV21-1 is designated a pseudogene. CDR3 length: 18 amino acids. The CDR3 sequence: CASRPGTGNTIRMSPLHF. In DNA, the CDR3 is TGTGCCAGCAGGCCCGGGACAGGAAATACCATTAGGATGTCACCCCTCCACTTT.

The V gene is TRBV2, the J gene TRBJ2-1; TRBD2 matches at 10 bases. After removal of 6 bases from V and 6 bases from J, the junction contained 5 bases not matched to a gene. The CDR3 covers 14 residues. Germline V lookup: CDR1 SNHLY, CDR2 FYNNEI. The CDR3 nucleotides read TGTGCCAGCAGAGCGGGGGGGTCTTCCAATGAGCAGTTCTTC. Residues: CASRAGGSSNEQFF.